This TCR delta chain was recorded in a study of γδ T cells in repeated Plasmodium falciparum infection. As for the study in general: Timepoints: baseline, immediately before selected infections, and 21 days after every infection. Malian repertoires were sampled cross-sectionally without transmission and longitudinally through febrile malaria. Study-level points and caveats: Vdelta2-negative gammadelta repertoires appeared less diverse and less shared in Malian than Australian children.

Bulk repertoires came from Vgamma9/Vdelta2+ or Vdelta2-negative gammadelta T cells flow-sorted from PBMC. This clone was recorded many times. Its target is unknown. TCRdb re-processed the multiplex PCR reads using CATT. The table lists some 51,000 delta-chain clones, about 2% of them singletons, with approximately 25% in the top ten. The CDR3 runs to 21 residues. Germline V gives CDR1 TVYSNPD, CDR2 GDNSRS (reference sequence). V trimming: 5 bases; J trimming: 0 bases; junction bases outside the gene matches: 24. The V and J genes are TRDV3 and TRDJ1, with 13 bases that match TRDD3. The sample comprised gamma-delta T cells from blood. This sequence originates from a pool of human donors (malaria-infected and uninfected, not separated). The chain's CDR3 is CALNFLSYLYWGIRNTDKLIF. The DNA of the CDR3 is TGTGCCCTTAACTTCCTTTCCTACCTATACTGGGGGATACGTAACACCGATAAACTCATCTTT. The complete variable domain, with remaining parts taken from reference TRDV3 and TRDJ1, reads CDKVTQSSPDQTVASGSEVVLLCTYDTVYSNPDLFWYRIRPDYSFQFVFYGDNSRSEGADFTQGRFSVKHILTQKAFHLVISPVRTEDSATYYCALNFLSYLYWGIRNTDKLIFGKGTRVTVEP.